The clone carrying this T cell receptor (beta chain) was counted once. Its specificity is not known. V lost 2 bases and J lost 4, with 12 bases in between. This CDR3 spans 15 amino acids. Germline lookup yields CDR1 MDHEN and CDR2 SYDVKM. These data come from a study of Ad26.COV2.S vaccination and SARS-CoV-2 variants. Across the study: The donor belonged to the COV1001 Ad26.COV2.S trial arm.

Overall study results and limits: Researchers cautioned that TCR breadth and depth analyses may have underestimated total T cell responses. Vaccinees showed greater spike-specific TCR breadth than placebo recipients.

Treatment reported: 15 to 20 received Ad26.COV2.S at low or high dose, single or two shots; five or six received placebo; per-sample allocation not given. Sampling was performed 63 days after the first vaccine or placebo injection. An adult donor aged 18-55 years was enrolled in Boston. TCRdb keeps only in-frame clones here, not all; method: immunoSEQ multiplex PCR. The sample consists of about 440,000 clones, about 92% of them appearing once. This chain joins TRBV28 and TRBJ1-3; possibly TRBD1 for D (5 bases). The sample consisted of peripheral blood, taken in a trial of Ad26.COV2.S vaccine versus placebo. The sequence came from a person between 18 and 59 years old who received the Ad26.COV2.S COVID-19 vaccine or a placebo. The CDR3 coding sequence is TGTGCCAGCAGTTTAAGGGGAGCCGCCGGAAACACCATATATTTT. Translation gives CASSLRGAAGNTIYF.